This T cell receptor beta chain was identified during a study of cytomegalovirus exposure and HLA in healthy donors. Germline lookup yields CDR1 SNHLY and CDR2 FYNNEI. Trimming left V 8 bases short and J 6 bases short, with 13 bases between. This CDR3 spans 13 amino acids. Primers for the PCR totalled 60 Vbeta and 13 Jbeta. Libraries were prepared by immunoSEQ multiplex PCR; TCRdb keeps only in-frame clonotypes and omits some of them. This table holds about 160,000 clones, approximately 85% found once. Sequencing was done on a sample of PBMCs. This TCR was recovered from a girl between 2 and 10 years old in good health and CMV-seropositive. The genes are TRBV2 and TRBJ1-4, with D possibly TRBD1 on 5 matching bases. CDR3 bases: TGTGCCAGCCTCGGGACTAAGGATGAAAAACTGTTTTTT. Amino acid sequence: CASLGTKDEKLFF.